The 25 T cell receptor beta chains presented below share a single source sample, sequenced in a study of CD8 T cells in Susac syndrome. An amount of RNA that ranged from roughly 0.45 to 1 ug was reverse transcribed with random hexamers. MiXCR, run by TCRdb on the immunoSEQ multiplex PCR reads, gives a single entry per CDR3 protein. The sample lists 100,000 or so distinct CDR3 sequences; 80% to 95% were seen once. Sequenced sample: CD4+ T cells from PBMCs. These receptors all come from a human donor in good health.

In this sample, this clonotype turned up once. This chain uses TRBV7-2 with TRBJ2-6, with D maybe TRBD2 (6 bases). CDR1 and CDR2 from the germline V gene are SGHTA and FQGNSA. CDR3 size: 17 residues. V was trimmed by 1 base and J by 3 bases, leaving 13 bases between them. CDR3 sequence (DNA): TGTGCCAGCAGCTTAGTCGGCGGGATCGGTGGGGCCAACGTCCTGACTTTC. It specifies CASSLVGGIGGANVLTF. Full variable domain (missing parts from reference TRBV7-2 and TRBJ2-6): GAGVSQSPSNKVTEKGKDVELRCDPISGHTALYWYRQSLGQGLEFLIYFQGNSAPDKSGLPSDRFSAERTGGSVSTLTIQRTQQEDSAVYLCASSLVGGIGGANVLTFGAGSRLTVL.

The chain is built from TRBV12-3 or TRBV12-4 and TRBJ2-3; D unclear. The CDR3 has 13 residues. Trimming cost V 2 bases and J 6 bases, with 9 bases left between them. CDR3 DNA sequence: TGTGCCAGCAGTTTATCCCGTGGGGATACGCAGTATTTT. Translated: CASSLSRGDTQYF.

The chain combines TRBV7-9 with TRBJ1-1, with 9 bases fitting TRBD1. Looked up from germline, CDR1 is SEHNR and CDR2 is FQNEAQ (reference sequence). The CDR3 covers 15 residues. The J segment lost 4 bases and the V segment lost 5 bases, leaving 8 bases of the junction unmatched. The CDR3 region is CASSMRDRAGTEAFF. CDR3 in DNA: TGTGCCAGCAGCATGAGGGACAGGGCTGGCACTGAAGCTTTCTTT.

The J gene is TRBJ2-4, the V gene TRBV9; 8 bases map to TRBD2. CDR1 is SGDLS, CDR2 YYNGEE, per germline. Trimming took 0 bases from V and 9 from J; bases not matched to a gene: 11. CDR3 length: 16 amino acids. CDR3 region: CASSVAASPGGGIQYF. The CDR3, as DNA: TGTGCCAGCAGCGTAGCAGCCTCCCCCGGGGGGGGCATTCAGTACTTC.

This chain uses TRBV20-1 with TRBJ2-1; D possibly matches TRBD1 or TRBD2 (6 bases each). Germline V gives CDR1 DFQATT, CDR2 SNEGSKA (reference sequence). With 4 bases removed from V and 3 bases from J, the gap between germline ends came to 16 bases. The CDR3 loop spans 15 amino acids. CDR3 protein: CSATEGGSGYNEQFF. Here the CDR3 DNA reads TGCAGTGCTACAGAAGGGGGGTCCGGCTACAATGAGCAGTTCTTC.

CDR3 protein: CASSQDRGRTEKLFF. Written as DNA, the CDR3 is TGTGCCAGCAGCCAAGATCGAGGGCGGACGGAAAAACTGTTTTTT. The chain carries TRBV14 and TRBJ1-4, with D unclear. CDR3 length equals 15 residues. The V end lost 0 bases, the J end lost 8 bases, and 13 bases lay between the germline ends. Germline CDR1 SGHDN, CDR2 FVKESK.

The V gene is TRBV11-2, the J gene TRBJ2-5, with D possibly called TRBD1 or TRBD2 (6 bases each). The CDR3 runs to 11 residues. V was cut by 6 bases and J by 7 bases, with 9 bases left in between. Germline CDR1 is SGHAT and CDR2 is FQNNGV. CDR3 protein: CASSWGATQYF. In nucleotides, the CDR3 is TGTGCCAGCAGTTGGGGGGCGACCCAGTACTTC.

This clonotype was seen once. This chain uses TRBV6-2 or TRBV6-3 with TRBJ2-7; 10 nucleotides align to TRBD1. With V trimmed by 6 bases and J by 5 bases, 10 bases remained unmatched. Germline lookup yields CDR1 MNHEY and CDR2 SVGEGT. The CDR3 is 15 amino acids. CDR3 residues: CASREGQGIKDEQYF. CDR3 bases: TGTGCCAGCAGGGAGGGACAGGGGATAAAGGACGAGCAGTACTTC.

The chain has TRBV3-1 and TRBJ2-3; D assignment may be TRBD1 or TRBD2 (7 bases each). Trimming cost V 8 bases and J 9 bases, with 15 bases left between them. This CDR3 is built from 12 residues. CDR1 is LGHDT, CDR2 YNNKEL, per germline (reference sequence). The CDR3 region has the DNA TGTGCCAGCGAGGGGGGGGGACAGACGCAGTATTTT. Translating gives CASEGGGQTQYF.

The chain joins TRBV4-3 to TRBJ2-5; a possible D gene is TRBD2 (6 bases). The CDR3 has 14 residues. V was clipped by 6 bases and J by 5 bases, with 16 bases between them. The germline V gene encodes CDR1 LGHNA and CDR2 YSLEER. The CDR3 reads CASSRELFFETQYF. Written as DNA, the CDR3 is TGCGCCAGCAGTCGGGAGCTTTTTTTCGAGACCCAGTACTTC.

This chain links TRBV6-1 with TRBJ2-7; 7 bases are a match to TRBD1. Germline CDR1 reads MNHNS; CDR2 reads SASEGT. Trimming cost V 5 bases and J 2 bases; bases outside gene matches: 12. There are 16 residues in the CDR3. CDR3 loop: CASSRNRGKGTYEQYF. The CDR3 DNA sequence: TGTGCCAGCAGTCGGAACAGGGGTAAAGGAACCTACGAGCAGTACTTC.

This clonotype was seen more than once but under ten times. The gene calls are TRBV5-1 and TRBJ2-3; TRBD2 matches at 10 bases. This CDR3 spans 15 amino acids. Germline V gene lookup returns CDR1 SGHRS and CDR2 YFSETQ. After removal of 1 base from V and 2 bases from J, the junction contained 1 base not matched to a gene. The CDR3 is CASSLTSGDTDTQYF. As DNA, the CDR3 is TGCGCCAGCAGCTTGACTAGCGGGGACACAGATACGCAGTATTTT.

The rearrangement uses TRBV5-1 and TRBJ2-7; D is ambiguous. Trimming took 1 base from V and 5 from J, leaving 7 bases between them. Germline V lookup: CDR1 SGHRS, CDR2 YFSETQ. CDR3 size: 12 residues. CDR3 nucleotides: TGCGCCAGCAGCTTGCGGGTGGACGAGCAGTACTTC. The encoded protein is CASSLRVDEQYF.

The CDR3 reads CSARAGTNYGYTF. The CDR3 DNA reads TGCAGTGCTAGGGCCGGGACGAACTATGGCTACACCTTC. V gene TRBV20-1 combines with J gene TRBJ1-2, with D perhaps matching TRBD1 (5 bases). CDR1 and CDR2 (germline): DFQATT, SNEGSKA (reference sequence). The CDR3 is 13 amino acids. The V gene lost 3 bases and the J gene lost 2 bases, with 10 bases spanning the gap.

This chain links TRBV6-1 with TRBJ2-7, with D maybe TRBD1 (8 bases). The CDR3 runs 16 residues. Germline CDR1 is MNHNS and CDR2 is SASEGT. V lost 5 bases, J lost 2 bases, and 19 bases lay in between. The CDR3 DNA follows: TGTGCCAGCAGTCGAGGACAGGGCGGGAGTACCTACGAGCAGTACTTC. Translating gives CASSRGQGGSTYEQYF.

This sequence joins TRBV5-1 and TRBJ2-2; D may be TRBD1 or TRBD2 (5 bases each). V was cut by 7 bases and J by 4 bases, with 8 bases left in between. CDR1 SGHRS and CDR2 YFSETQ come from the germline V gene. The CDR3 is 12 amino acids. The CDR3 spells CASGTFTGELFF. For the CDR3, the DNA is TGCGCCAGCGGGACCTTCACCGGGGAGCTGTTTTTT.

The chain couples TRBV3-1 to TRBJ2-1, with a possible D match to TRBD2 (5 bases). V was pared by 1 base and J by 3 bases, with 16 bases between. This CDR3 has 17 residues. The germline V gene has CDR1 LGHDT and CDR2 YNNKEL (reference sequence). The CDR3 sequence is CASSQAPSGNLYNEQFF. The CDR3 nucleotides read TGTGCCAGCAGCCAAGCCCCCAGCGGAAACCTCTACAATGAGCAGTTCTTC.

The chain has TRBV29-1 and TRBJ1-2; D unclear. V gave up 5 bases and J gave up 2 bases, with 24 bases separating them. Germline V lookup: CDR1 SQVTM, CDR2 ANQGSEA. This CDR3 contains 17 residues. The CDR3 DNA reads TGCAGCGTTAGGTTTTTGCGGCAGGCGGAAGTAAACTATGGCTACACCTTC. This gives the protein CSVRFLRQAEVNYGYTF.

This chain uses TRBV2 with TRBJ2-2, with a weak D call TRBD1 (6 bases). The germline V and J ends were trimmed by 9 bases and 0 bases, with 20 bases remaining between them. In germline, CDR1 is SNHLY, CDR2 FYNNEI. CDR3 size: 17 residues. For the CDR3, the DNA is TGTGCCAGTCGTTCGATACCGGGACATTCGAACACCGGGGAGCTGTTTTTT. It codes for CASRSIPGHSNTGELFF.

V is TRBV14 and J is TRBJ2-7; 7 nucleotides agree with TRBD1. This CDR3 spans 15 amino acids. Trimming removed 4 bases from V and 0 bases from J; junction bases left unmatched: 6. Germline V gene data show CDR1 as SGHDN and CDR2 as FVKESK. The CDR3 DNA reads TGTGCCAGCAGCCGAGGGACAGCGTCCTCCTACGAGCAGTACTTC. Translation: CASSRGTASSYEQYF. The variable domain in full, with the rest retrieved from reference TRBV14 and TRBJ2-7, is EAGVTQFPSHSVIEKGQTVTLRCDPISGHDNLYWYRRVMGKEIKFLLHFVKESKQDESGMPNNRFLAERTGGTYSTLKVQPAELEDSGVYFCASSRGTASSYEQYFGPGTRLTVT.

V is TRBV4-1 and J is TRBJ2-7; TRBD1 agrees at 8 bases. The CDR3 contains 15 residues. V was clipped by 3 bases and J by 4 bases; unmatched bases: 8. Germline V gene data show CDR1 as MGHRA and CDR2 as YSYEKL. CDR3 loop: CASSQERTGSYEQYF. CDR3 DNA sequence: TGCGCCAGCAGCCAGGAAAGGACAGGGAGTTACGAGCAGTACTTC.

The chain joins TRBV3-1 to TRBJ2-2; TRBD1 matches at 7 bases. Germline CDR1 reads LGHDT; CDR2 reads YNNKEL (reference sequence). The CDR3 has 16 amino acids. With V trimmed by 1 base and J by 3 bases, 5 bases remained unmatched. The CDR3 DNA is TGTGCCAGCAGCCAAGTTAGCACAGGGGACACCGGGGAGCTGTTTTTT. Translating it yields CASSQVSTGDTGELFF.

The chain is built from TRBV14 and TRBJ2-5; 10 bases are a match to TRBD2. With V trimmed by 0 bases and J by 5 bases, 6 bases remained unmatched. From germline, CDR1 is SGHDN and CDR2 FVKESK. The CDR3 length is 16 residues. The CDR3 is CASSQDLAGAGETQYF. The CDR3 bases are TGTGCCAGCAGCCAAGACCTAGCGGGAGCGGGCGAGACCCAGTACTTC.

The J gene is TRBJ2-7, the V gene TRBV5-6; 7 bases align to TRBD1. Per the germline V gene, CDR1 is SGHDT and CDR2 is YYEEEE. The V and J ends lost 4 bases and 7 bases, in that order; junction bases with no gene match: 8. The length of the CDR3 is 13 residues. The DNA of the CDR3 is TGTGCCAGCAGCAGCGTACAGGGGTTGGAGCAGTACTTC. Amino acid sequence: CASSSVQGLEQYF.

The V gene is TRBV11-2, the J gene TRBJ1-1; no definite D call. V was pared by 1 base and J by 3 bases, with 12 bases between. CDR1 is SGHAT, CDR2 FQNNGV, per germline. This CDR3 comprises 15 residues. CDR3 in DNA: TGTGCCAGCAGCTTAGGGGCCGTGCGTGACACTGAAGCTTTCTTT. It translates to CASSLGAVRDTEAFF.